This is a list of T cell receptor beta chains from one sample in a study of regulatory T cells in long-lasting Graves disease. TCRdb independently ran MiXCR on the multiplex PCR reads; one entry per CDR3 protein. The sample records roughly 500,000 distinct CDR3 sequences, under 25% being singletons. Here the sequenced sample was peripheral blood mononuclear cells (PBMCs), taken when the disease was refractory, from a patient treated with antithyroid drugs. These receptors came from a female donor with Graves disease. Each CDR3 is given with its conserved first and last residue. Fields, in order: CDR3 length, V gene, D gene, clone size, J gene, CDR3 DNA, CDR3 protein. The D gene is left open where the match is weak. Expanded clones get a size class; other rows say once, few or many, or leave the size out.

>13|TRBV30|-|-|TRBJ2-1
TGTGCCTGGAGCTGGGACGGAAAGAATGAGCAGTTCTTC
CAWSWDGKNEQFF
>12|TRBV7-9|TRBD1|few|TRBJ1-2
TGTGCCAGCAGCTCCGGGACAGGGGGCTACACCTTC
CASSSGTGGYTF
>14|TRBV12-3/TRBV12-4|-|many|TRBJ1-1
TGTGCCAGCAGTTTAGCGAGTTTGCGGGCGATGGCTTTCTTT
CASSLASLRAMAFF
>12|TRBV9|-|-|TRBJ1-4
TGTGCCAGCAGCGCTGGGGGTGAAAAACTGTTTTTT
CASSAGGEKLFF
>14|TRBV20-1|TRBD1|-|TRBJ2-7
TGCAGTGCTAGAGACCCGGGACAGCTCTACGAGCAGTACTTC
CSARDPGQLYEQYF
>14|TRBV7-9|-|-|TRBJ2-7
TGTGCCAGCAGCCCCCTTTGGTATGGCTACGAGCAGTACTTC
CASSPLWYGYEQYF
>16|TRBV12-3/TRBV12-4|-|many|TRBJ1-2
TGTGCCAGCACCCTCGCAGGGGACGTTAAACTCTTTGACTACACCTTC
CASTLAGDVKLFDYTF
>13|TRBV19|-|-|TRBJ2-7
TGTGCCAGTAGCGATACAGGGTCCTTCGAGCAGTACTTC
CASSDTGSFEQYF
>13|TRBV6-5|-|many|TRBJ2-7
TGTGCCAGCAGTTACTATCCTCCCTACGAGCAGTACTTC
CASSYYPPYEQYF
>14|TRBV27|-|many|TRBJ1-6
TGTGCCAGCAGTCCAGGCCCCTGGAATTCACCCCTCCACTTT
CASSPGPWNSPLHF
>16|TRBV5-1|-|-|TRBJ1-3
TGCGCCAGCAGCAGAAACACAGGGAACTCTGGAAACACCATATATTTT
CASSRNTGNSGNTIYF
>13|TRBV29-1|TRBD1|-|TRBJ1-1
TGCAGCGCGGGCACAGGGGGGAACACTGAAGCTTTCTTT
CSAGTGGNTEAFF
>14|TRBV11-2|-|many|TRBJ2-7
TGTGCCAGCAGCTTAGTGCCAGGGACGTACGAGCAGTACTTC
CASSLVPGTYEQYF
>15|TRBV3-1|-|many|TRBJ1-1
TGCGCCAGCAGCCCGACCGCGGGAGTCGACACTGAAGCTTTCTTT
CASSPTAGVDTEAFF
>13|TRBV20-1|-|many|TRBJ2-7
TGCAGTGCTAGCGGGACACCATCGAAAGAGCAGTACTTC
CSASGTPSKEQYF
>14|TRBV9|-|-|TRBJ2-3
TGTGCCAGCAGCCCCCCGGGGGCTGGCGGTACGCAGTATTTT
CASSPPGAGGTQYF
>13|TRBV7-2|-|few|TRBJ2-2
TGTGCCAGCAGCTTAGTGGTTGGAGGGGAGCTGTTTTTT
CASSLVVGGELFF
>15|TRBV20-1|TRBD2|-|TRBJ2-5
TGCAGTGCTAGTACCCAGCGGGAGTATGGCGAGACCCGGTACTTC
CSASTQREYGETRYF
>12|TRBV20-1|-|few|TRBJ2-7
TGCAGTGCTAGAGATGCGATCCCCGAGCAGTACTTC
CSARDAIPEQYF
>12|TRBV10-3|-|-|TRBJ1-1
TGTGCCATCAGGAGGGTTGGCACTGAAGCTTTCTTT
CAIRRVGTEAFF
>14|TRBV19|TRBD1|-|TRBJ1-6
TGTGCCAGTAGAAGACAGGGGGCCGGTTCACCCCTCCACTTT
CASRRQGAGSPLHF
>16|TRBV14|-|-|TRBJ2-5
TGTGCCAGCAGCCAAGATGACTGGGAGAGGGTAGAGACCCAGTACTTC
CASSQDDWERVETQYF
>14|TRBV19|-|few|TRBJ2-5
TGTGCCAGTACCCTGGGGGGCCAGGAAGAGACCCAGTACTTC
CASTLGGQEETQYF
>14|TRBV2|-|-|TRBJ2-2
TGTGCCAGCAGTGAAGGGGCTGGAACCGGGGAGCTGTTTTTT
CASSEGAGTGELFF
>15|TRBV7-6|-|many|TRBJ1-5
TGTGCCAGCAGCTTGCGGCAGGGAAGGGGACAGCCCCAGCATTTT
CASSLRQGRGQPQHF
>11|TRBV7-9|-|many|TRBJ2-1
TGTGCCAGCAGCACATACAATGAGCAGTTCTTC
CASSTYNEQFF
>13|TRBV6-1|-|few|TRBJ1-1
TGTGCCAGCAGATTTGGGACGAACACTGAAGCTTTCTTT
CASRFGTNTEAFF
>14|TRBV28|TRBD1|many|TRBJ2-7
TGTGCCAGCAGAGCGCCGGGACAGGGAGGCAAGCAGTACTTC
CASRAPGQGGKQYF
>12|TRBV18|-|many|TRBJ2-5
TGTGCCAGCTCACCTTCCGGACTCGTCAAGTACTTC
CASSPSGLVKYF
>14|TRBV7-2|TRBD2|-|TRBJ2-1
TGTGCCAGCACCTCACTAGCGGGGGCTGATGAGCAGTTCTTC
CASTSLAGADEQFF
>15|TRBV7-9|-|-|TRBJ1-5
TGTGCCAGCAGCTCCGGGAGCTCGTGGAGTCAGCCCCAGCATTTT
CASSSGSSWSQPQHF
>16|TRBV20-1|-|-|TRBJ2-5
TGCAGTGCTAGAGAGGAGGCGGGGGCCCCGCGAGAGACCCAGTACTTC
CSAREEAGAPRETQYF
>12|TRBV7-6|-|-|TRBJ2-7
TGTGCCAGCACCTCAGGAGGGAGGGAGCAGTACTTC
CASTSGGREQYF
>16|TRBV9|TRBD2|-|TRBJ2-3
TGTGCCAGCAGCTTGCTAGCGGGAGACAGCACAGATACGCAGTATTTT
CASSLLAGDSTDTQYF
>16|TRBV6-5|TRBD1|-|TRBJ1-5
TGTGCCAGCAGTTACTCAGGCAGGGGGTATAATCAGCCCCAGCATTTT
CASSYSGRGYNQPQHF
>12|TRBV28|TRBD1|many|TRBJ1-1
TGTGCCAGCAGTCCAGGACAGGGTGAAGCTTTCTTT
CASSPGQGEAFF
>11|TRBV12-3/TRBV12-4|-|few|TRBJ2-7
TGTGCCAGCACCCCCCTCTACGAGCAGTACTTC
CASTPLYEQYF
>16|TRBV19|TRBD1|few|TRBJ2-5
TGTGCCAGTAGTAATTGGGACAGGGGAGCTCAAGAGACCCAGTACTTC
CASSNWDRGAQETQYF
>14|TRBV7-3|-|-|TRBJ2-7
TGTGCCAGCAGCTTAAATCAGGCGTCGGGTGAGCAGTACTTC
CASSLNQASGEQYF